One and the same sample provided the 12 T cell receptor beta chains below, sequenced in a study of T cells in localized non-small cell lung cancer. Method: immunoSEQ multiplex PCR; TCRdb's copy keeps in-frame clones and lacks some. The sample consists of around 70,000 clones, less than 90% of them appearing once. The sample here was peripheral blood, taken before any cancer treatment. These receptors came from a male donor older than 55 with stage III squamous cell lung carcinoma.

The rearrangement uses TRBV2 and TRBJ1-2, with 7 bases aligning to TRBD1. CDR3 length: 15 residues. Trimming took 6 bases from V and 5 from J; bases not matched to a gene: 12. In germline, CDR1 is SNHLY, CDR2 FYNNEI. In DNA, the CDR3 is TGTGCCAGCAGGGCAAATCCCGGGACAGAGTATGGCTACACCTTC. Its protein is CASRANPGTEYGYTF.

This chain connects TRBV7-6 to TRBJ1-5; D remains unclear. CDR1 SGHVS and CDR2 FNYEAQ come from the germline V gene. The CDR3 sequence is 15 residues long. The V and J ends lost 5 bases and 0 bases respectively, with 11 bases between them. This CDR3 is CASSPTPDSNQPQHF. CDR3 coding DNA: TGTGCCAGCAGCCCGACCCCCGATAGCAATCAGCCCCAGCATTTT.

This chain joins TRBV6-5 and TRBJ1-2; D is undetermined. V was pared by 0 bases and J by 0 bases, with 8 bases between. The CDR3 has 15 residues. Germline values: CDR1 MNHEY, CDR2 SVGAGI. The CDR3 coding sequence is TGTGCCAGCAGTTACTCGTGGGAACCTAACTATGGCTACACCTTC. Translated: CASSYSWEPNYGYTF.

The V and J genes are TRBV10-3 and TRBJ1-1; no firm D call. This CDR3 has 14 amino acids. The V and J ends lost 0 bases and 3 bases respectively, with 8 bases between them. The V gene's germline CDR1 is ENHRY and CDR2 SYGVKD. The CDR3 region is CAISESWRDTEAFF. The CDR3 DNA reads TGTGCCATCAGTGAGTCCTGGCGAGACACTGAAGCTTTCTTT.

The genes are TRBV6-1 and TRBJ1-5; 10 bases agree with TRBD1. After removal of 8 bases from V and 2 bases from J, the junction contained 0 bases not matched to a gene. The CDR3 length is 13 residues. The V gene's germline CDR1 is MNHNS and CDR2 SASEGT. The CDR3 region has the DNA TGTGCCAGCGGGACAGGGGGCAATCAGCCCCAGCATTTT. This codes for CASGTGGNQPQHF.

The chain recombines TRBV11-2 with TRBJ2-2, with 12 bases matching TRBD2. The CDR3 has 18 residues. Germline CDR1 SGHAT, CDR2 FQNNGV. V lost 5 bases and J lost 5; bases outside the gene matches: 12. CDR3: CASSRTSGATWRTGELFF. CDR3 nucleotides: TGTGCCAGCAGCAGGACTAGCGGGGCCACGTGGAGGACCGGGGAGCTGTTTTTT.

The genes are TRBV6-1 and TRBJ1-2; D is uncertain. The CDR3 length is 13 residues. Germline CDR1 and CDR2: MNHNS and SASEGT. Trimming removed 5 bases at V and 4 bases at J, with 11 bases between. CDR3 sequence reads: CASSTEKGYGYTF. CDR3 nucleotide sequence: TGTGCCAGCAGTACAGAGAAGGGCTATGGCTACACCTTC.

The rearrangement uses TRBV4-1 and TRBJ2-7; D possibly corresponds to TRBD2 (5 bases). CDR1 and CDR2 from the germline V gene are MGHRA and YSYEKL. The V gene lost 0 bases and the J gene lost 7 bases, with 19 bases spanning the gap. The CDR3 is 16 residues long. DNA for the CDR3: TGCGCCAGCAGCCAAGATGACTACATAAAGGGTGAGGAGCAGTACTTC. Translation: CASSQDDYIKGEEQYF.

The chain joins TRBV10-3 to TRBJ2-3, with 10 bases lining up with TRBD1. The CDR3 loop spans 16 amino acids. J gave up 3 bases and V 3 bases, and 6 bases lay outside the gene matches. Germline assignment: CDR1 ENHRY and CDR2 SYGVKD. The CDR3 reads CAISDPTGGRTDTQYF. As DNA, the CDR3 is TGTGCCATCAGTGACCCGACAGGGGGCAGGACAGATACGCAGTATTTT.

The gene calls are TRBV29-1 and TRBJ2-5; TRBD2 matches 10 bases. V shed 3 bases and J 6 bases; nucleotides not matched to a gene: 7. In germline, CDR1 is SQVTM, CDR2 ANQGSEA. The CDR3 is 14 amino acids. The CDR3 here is CSVDSSGGGKTQYF. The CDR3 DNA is TGCAGCGTTGACTCCAGCGGGGGGGGAAAGACCCAGTACTTC.

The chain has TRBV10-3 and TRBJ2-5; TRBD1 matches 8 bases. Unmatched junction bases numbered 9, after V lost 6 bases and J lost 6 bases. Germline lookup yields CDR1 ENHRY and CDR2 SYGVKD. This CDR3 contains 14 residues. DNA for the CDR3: TGTGCCATCAGAGAGGACAGGGACGGGAAGACCCAGTACTTC. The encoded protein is CAIREDRDGKTQYF.

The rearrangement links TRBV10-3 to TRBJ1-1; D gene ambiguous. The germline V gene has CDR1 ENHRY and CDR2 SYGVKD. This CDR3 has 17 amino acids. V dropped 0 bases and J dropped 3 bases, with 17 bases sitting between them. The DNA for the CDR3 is TGTGCCATCAGTGAGTCGTTGGTTAGTTTTGGGTACACTGAAGCTTTCTTT. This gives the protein CAISESLVSFGYTEAFF.